This is a list of T cell receptor beta chains from one sample in a study of blood T cell repertoires in COVID-19. TCRdb keeps only in-frame clones here, not all; method: immunoSEQ multiplex PCR. The sample lists about 440,000 clones; around 89% were seen once. Sequenced sample: peripheral blood. These TCRs come from a woman aged 45-59 years with COVID-19, enrolled during active disease. Each CDR3 is given with its conserved first and last residue. The order of the fields is V gene, CDR3 length, D gene, clone size, J gene, CDR3 DNA, CDR3 protein. A D gene is named only where the DNA matches it firmly. Only part of the rows carry a size: once, few, many, or a class if the clone is expanded.

TRBV30,10,-,-,TRBJ2-3,TGTGCCTGCATGAGAGATACGCAGTATTTT,CACMRDTQYF
TRBV9,13,-,-,TRBJ2-1,TGTGCCAGCAGCAGGGGCGCCGGAGATGAGCAGTTCTTC,CASSRGAGDEQFF
TRBV11-3,15,-,once,TRBJ2-2,TGTGCCAGCAGCAGCCAGGGGGGAGGAACCGGGGAGCTGTTTTTT,CASSSQGGGTGELFF
TRBV2,15,TRBD1,-,TRBJ2-2,TGTGCCAGCAGTCTACAGGGGACGAACACCGGGGAGCTGTTTTTT,CASSLQGTNTGELFF
TRBV19,11,-,-,TRBJ1-2,TGTGCCAGTATGGAAGGCAGACTCTACACCTTC,CASMEGRLYTF
TRBV5-4,15,-,-,TRBJ1-1,TGTGCCAGCAGCTTGGTGGAGACCCTGAACACTGAAGCTTTCTTT,CASSLVETLNTEAFF
TRBV2,15,TRBD1,-,TRBJ1-2,TGTGCCAGCAGTGCCGTGACAGGGGGCGTTTATGGCTACACCTTC,CASSAVTGGVYGYTF
TRBV19,14,-,-,TRBJ2-2,TGTGCCAGTAGAATCATCTTCCCTAACGGGGAGCTGTTTTTT,CASRIIFPNGELFF
TRBV7-2,13,TRBD1,-,TRBJ2-5,TGTGCCAGCAGCCTGGACAGGGAGGAGACCCAGTACTTC,CASSLDREETQYF
TRBV11-2,14,-,-,TRBJ1-1,TGTGCCAGCAGCTTAGTCAGGGGAGACACTGAAGCTTTCTTT,CASSLVRGDTEAFF
TRBV10-2,14,-,-,TRBJ1-3,TGCGCCAGCAGTGATCCCGGCTCTGGAAACACCATATATTTT,CASSDPGSGNTIYF
TRBV4-1,15,-,-,TRBJ1-2,TGCGCCAGCAGCCCCTCCCCCAGGGGCCCTCTCGGCTACACCTTC,CASSPSPRGPLGYTF
TRBV19,14,-,-,TRBJ1-2,TGTGCCAGTAGTCCCTTCACGAACCGAGGGGGCTACACCTTC,CASSPFTNRGGYTF
TRBV9,15,-,-,TRBJ1-2,TGTGCCAGCACCCCGGCCCCAGGCTCTAACTATGGCTACACCTTC,CASTPAPGSNYGYTF
TRBV5-1,14,-,-,TRBJ1-2,TGCGCCAGCAGCTTGGATCGGGATAACTATGGCTACACCTTC,CASSLDRDNYGYTF
TRBV18,17,TRBD1,-,TRBJ1-4,TGTGCCAGCTCACTCCACGCGACCGGGACAGGGGATGAAAAACTGTTTTTT,CASSLHATGTGDEKLFF
TRBV6-5,13,-,-,TRBJ2-7,TGTGCCAGCGGCGGAAGGGGGGGACACGAGCAGTACTTC,CASGGRGGHEQYF
TRBV29-1,14,TRBD1,-,TRBJ2-7,TGCAGCGCCGGTCTGACAGGGGGCTTAGGAGAGCAGTACTTC,CSAGLTGGLGEQYF
TRBV29-1,15,-,-,TRBJ1-1,TGCAGCGTTGAAGATATCGGCCAGGGTAACACTGAAGCTTTCTTT,CSVEDIGQGNTEAFF
TRBV7-9,15,TRBD1,-,TRBJ1-5,TGTGCCAGCAGCCGGACAGGGGATAGCAATCAGCCCCAGCATTTT,CASSRTGDSNQPQHF
TRBV6-5,15,-,-,TRBJ2-7,TGTGCCAGCAGTTACCAGGGATCGGTAACCTACGAGCAGTACTTC,CASSYQGSVTYEQYF
TRBV19,15,TRBD2,-,TRBJ2-1,TGTGCCAGTAGTATCGGTAGCGGGGGGGCCAATGAGCAGTTCTTC,CASSIGSGGANEQFF
TRBV6-5,14,TRBD1,once,TRBJ1-5,TGTGCCAGCAGCACAGGGGCGGGCAATCAGCCCCAGCATTTT,CASSTGAGNQPQHF
TRBV11-2,13,-,-,TRBJ1-5,TGTGCCAGCAGCTTAGGAGGAAGTCAGCCCCAGCATTTT,CASSLGGSQPQHF
TRBV2,15,TRBD1,-,TRBJ1-2,TGTGCCAGCAGTGGGCGACAGGGGAGCTGGTATGGCTACACCTTC,CASSGRQGSWYGYTF
TRBV10-1,15,TRBD1,-,TRBJ1-4,TGCGCCAGCAGTGAAGAAGGACAGGGTGGTGAAAAACTGTTTTTT,CASSEEGQGGEKLFF
TRBV6-5,14,-,-,TRBJ2-1,TGTGCCAGCAGTCTCGTGGGGAGGTACAATGAGCAGTTCTTC,CASSLVGRYNEQFF
TRBV4-2,15,TRBD1,once,TRBJ1-2,TGTGCCAGCAGCCAAGGGACAGGGGAAGCCAATGGCTACACCTTC,CASSQGTGEANGYTF
TRBV2,14,TRBD1,once,TRBJ1-2,TGTGCCAGCAGTCTACGGGACAGGGCGGGCGGCTACACCTTC,CASSLRDRAGGYTF
TRBV5-6,14,TRBD2,once,TRBJ2-7,TGTGCCAGCAGCTCTAGCGGGGGGCTGGATGAGCAGTACTTC,CASSSSGGLDEQYF
TRBV11-3,16,-,-,TRBJ2-1,TGTGCCAGCAGCTTAATGGGGGCTTACTCCTACAATGAGCAGTTCTTC,CASSLMGAYSYNEQFF